Each of the 15 T cell receptor beta chains below was sequenced from the same sample in a study of T cells after yellow fever vaccination. TCRdb recomputed calls from the 5' RACE reads with MiXCR, one row per CDR3 protein. The table records roughly 240,000 distinct CDR3 sequences, roughly 6.3% of them present only once. Sequences were derived from CD4+ T cells sorted from PBMCs, sampled on the day of the yellow fever booster vaccination. All receptors derive from a man aged 30-40 years who received the YFV17D yellow fever vaccine.

This clonotype came up many times. The rearrangement joins TRBV7-2 to TRBJ2-5, with a weak D call TRBD2 (6 bases). V was clipped by 5 bases and J by 5 bases, with 12 bases between them. The CDR3 is made up of 13 amino acids. Germline loops: CDR1 SGHTA, CDR2 FQGNSA. The CDR3 coding sequence is TGTGCCAGCAGCCCGACTAGGAGGGAGACCCAGTACTTC. Protein: CASSPTRRETQYF. The full variable domain, completed using reference TRBV7-2 and TRBJ2-5, is GAGVSQSPSNKVTEKGKDVELRCDPISGHTALYWYRQSLGQGLEFLIYFQGNSAPDKSGLPSDRFSAERTGGSVSTLTIQRTQQEDSAVYLCASSPTRRETQYFGPGTRLLVL.

V and J are TRBV11-3 and TRBJ2-7; no clear D. The CDR3 loop spans 13 amino acids. Trimming cost V 0 bases and J 7 bases, with 10 bases left between them. Germline loops: CDR1 SGHNT, CDR2 YENEEA. The CDR3 loop is CASSLDSSLEQYF. The CDR3 DNA reads TGTGCCAGCAGCTTAGATTCCTCGTTGGAGCAGTACTTC.

This chain uses TRBV5-6 with TRBJ2-4; no clear D. The CDR3 is made up of 16 amino acids. Germline CDR1 reads SGHDT; CDR2 reads YYEEEE. V was shortened by 1 base and J by 0 bases, with 11 bases between the two germline ends. CDR3 coding DNA: TGTGCCAGCAGCTTGACCCATGAGTTAGCCAAAAACATTCAGTACTTC. This gives the protein CASSLTHELAKNIQYF.

This clonotype was seen at least ten times. This chain links TRBV12-3 or TRBV12-4 with TRBJ1-2; no clear D. This CDR3 has 11 residues. Trimming stripped 3 bases from V and 5 bases from J, with 4 bases between. CDR3 nucleotide sequence: TGTGCCAGCAGTTTCACTTATGGCTACACCTTC. Protein sequence: CASSFTYGYTF.

There are a few counts of this clonotype. The chain employs TRBV20-1 and TRBJ2-7, with 7 bases matching TRBD2. The CDR3 totals 13 residues. V lost 1 base and J lost 3; bases outside the gene matches: 3. Per germline, CDR1 DFQATT and CDR2 SNEGSKA (reference sequence). Here the CDR3 DNA reads TGCAGTGCTAGAGGTCCTAGCGGCTACGAGCAGTACTTC. Amino acids: CSARGPSGYEQYF.

This clonotype has ten or more counts. J is TRBJ2-5 and V is TRBV29-1, with 7 bases matching TRBD2. The CDR3 totals 11 residues. CDR1 is SQVTM, CDR2 ANQGSEA, per germline. The junction had 2 bases not matched to a gene; V was cut back by 5 bases and J by 5 bases. CDR3 amino acids: CSVSGGETQYF. As DNA, the CDR3 is TGCAGCGTTTCCGGGGGGGAGACCCAGTACTTC.

There are a few counts of this clonotype. V usage is TRBV20-1 and J usage is TRBJ2-1, with TRBD2 as a possible D gene (6 bases). The V end was cut by 6 bases, the J end by 0 bases, with 12 bases between. This CDR3 spans 14 amino acids. Germline V gene lookup returns CDR1 DFQATT and CDR2 SNEGSKA (reference sequence). CDR3 coding DNA: TGCAGTGCCACCCTAGCGAGCTCCTACAATGAGCAGTTCTTC. Protein sequence: CSATLASSYNEQFF.

This clonotype was seen ten or more times. The rearrangement joins TRBV9 to TRBJ2-1; perhaps TRBD2 as D (6 bases). Germline CDR1 is SGDLS and CDR2 is YYNGEE. The CDR3 sequence is 16 residues long. V lost 0 bases, J lost 1 base, and 11 bases lay in between. CDR3 sequence (DNA): TGTGCCAGCAGCGTAGGGAGGGCCCGGTCCTACAATGAGCAGTTCTTC. Its translation is CASSVGRARSYNEQFF.

In its sample, this clonotype was seen a few times. The chain carries TRBV6-5 and TRBJ2-5; D is undetermined. Between the trimmed V and J ends, which lost 10 bases and 4 bases, there was a span of 13 bases. Germline CDR1 is MNHEY and CDR2 is SVGAGI. The CDR3 runs 12 residues. The CDR3 sequence: CATYPPTETQYF. The CDR3 nucleotides read TGTGCCACTTACCCCCCTACAGAGACCCAGTACTTC.

This clonotype has just a few counts. V usage is TRBV6-1 and J usage is TRBJ2-5, with 9 positions matching TRBD2. This CDR3 has 14 amino acids. Losses at the gene ends were 10 bases for V and 7 bases for J; bases not matched to a gene: 13. Germline values: CDR1 MNHNS, CDR2 SASEGT. The CDR3 reads CATQSWGLAGTQYF. The CDR3 DNA sequence: TGTGCCACCCAGAGCTGGGGACTAGCAGGGACCCAGTACTTC.

This clonotype was seen only a few times. CDR3 sequence: CSASASGTELFF. The CDR3 DNA reads as TGCAGTGCTAGCGCTAGCGGTACCGAGCTGTTTTTT. The V call is TRBV20-1, the J call TRBJ2-2; TRBD2 matches at 7 bases. Trimming took 3 bases from V and 11 from J; bases not matched to a gene: 6. Germline CDR1 reads DFQATT; CDR2 reads SNEGSKA (reference sequence). The CDR3 has 12 residues.

The gene calls are TRBV12-5 and TRBJ2-7; no firm D call. This CDR3 region has 13 residues. From germline, CDR1 is LGHNT and CDR2 FRNRAP. V shed 1 base and J shed 8 bases, with 12 bases lying between them. The CDR3 sequence: CASGLGTNTKQYF. DNA for the CDR3: TGTGCTAGTGGTTTGGGGACCAATACGAAGCAGTACTTC.

The J gene is TRBJ2-3, the V gene TRBV7-2; D gene ambiguous. V shed 5 bases and J shed 2 bases, with 11 bases lying between them. The CDR3 contains 14 residues. Per germline, CDR1 SGHTA and CDR2 FQGNSA. DNA of the CDR3: TGTGCCAGCAGCCCAACCCCAAACACAGATACGCAGTATTTT. This gives the protein CASSPTPNTDTQYF.

This clonotype was seen only a few times. The chain has TRBV29-1 and TRBJ2-7; D possibly corresponds to TRBD1 (5 bases). Germline loops: CDR1 SQVTM, CDR2 ANQGSEA. Trimming cost V 4 bases and J 6 bases, with 10 bases left between them. This CDR3 spans 11 amino acids. CDR3 in amino acids: CSVGQGFEQYF. The CDR3 DNA sequence: TGCAGCGTTGGGCAGGGTTTCGAGCAGTACTTC.

With respect to this clonotype: This sequence may be a read error, since a much larger clone differs from it by one base. V gene TRBV5-8 combines with J gene TRBJ2-7; D perhaps matches TRBD2 (6 bases). Trimming removed 5 bases at V and 2 bases at J, with 14 bases between. The CDR3 is 14 amino acids. Germline V gene sequence: CDR1 SGHTS, CDR2 YDEGEE. CDR3 sequence reads: CASRLWGDAYEQYF. The CDR3 DNA reads TGTGCCAGCAGATTGTGGGGGGATGCCTACGAGCAGTACTTC.